This T cell receptor beta chain was recovered during a study of blood T cells in healthy people across ages. The overall study: Template switching caught about one barcoded beta molecule for each two T cells.

A second PCR, run for about 7 to 11 cycles, used a sample-barcoded 5' primer plus a J-beta primer mix. Each CDR3 protein is one row after TCRdb ran MiXCR on the 5' RACE reads. The sample has 1.5 million to 2 million distinct CDR3 sequences; approximately 30% are singletons. Looked up from germline, CDR1 is LNHNV and CDR2 is YYDKDF (reference sequence). V was shortened by 2 bases and J by 8 bases, with 16 bases between the two germline ends. The length of the CDR3 is 15 residues. Sample: blood. The clonotype comes from a woman younger than 45 in good health. This chain uses TRBV15 with TRBJ2-1, with D possibly matching TRBD2 (6 bases). CDR3 amino acids: CATSRLRSSGDEQFF. CDR3 DNA sequence: TGTGCCACCAGCAGACTAAGGAGTAGCGGAGATGAGCAGTTCTTC.